The 11 T cell receptor beta chains below all came from one sample that was sequenced in a study of T-cell memory formation after mild COVID-19. TCRdb ran MiXCR on the 5' RACE reads and lists one entry per CDR3 protein. The sample holds 470,000 or so distinct CDR3 sequences, approximately 25% seen once. What was sequenced was PBMCs or a T cell subset sorted from them (not recorded which). These TCRs come from an adult woman who had mild COVID-19 (a few samples of this study predate the infection). Cell type and time point are not known.

The genes are TRBV21-1 and TRBJ2-7; the D call in the table, TRBD1, was not verified against the DNA. TRBV21-1 is assigned pseudogene status. This CDR3 has 15 amino acids. CDR3 sequence (DNA): TGTGCCAGCAAGGGTATGGACAGTGGGGCCTACGAGCAGTACTTC. This encodes CASKGMDSGAYEQYF.

This clonotype has a handful of counts. The CDR3 DNA reads as TGTGCCAGCAGTTTAGCGGGGGTAGAGACCCAGTACTTC. Residues: CASSLAGVETQYF. The chain recombines TRBV12-3 or TRBV12-4 with TRBJ2-5; D possibly uses TRBD1 or TRBD2 (5 bases each). This CDR3 is 13 amino acids long. V lost 0 bases and J 4 bases, leaving 6 bases between the germline ends.

The gene calls are TRBV30 and TRBJ2-7, with TRBD2 as a possible D gene (6 bases). Germline CDR1 and CDR2: GTSNPN and SVGIG (reference sequence). The CDR3 has 14 residues. V was trimmed by 3 bases and J by 4 bases, leaving 16 bases between them. The CDR3: CAWSGGGLRYEQYF. In DNA, the CDR3 is TGTGCCTGGAGCGGGGGAGGTCTTCGATACGAGCAGTACTTC.

This chain uses TRBV4-2 with TRBJ2-5; TRBD2 agrees at 13 bases. The V gene end was trimmed by 4 bases and the J gene end by 4 bases; junction bases not matched to a gene: 15. Germline V lookup: CDR1 LGHNA, CDR2 YNFKEQ. CDR3 length equals 19 residues. The CDR3 DNA is TGTGCCAGCAGCCCTACTTGGAGTACTAGCGGGGGGGCTCGAGAGACCCAGTACTTC. This gives the protein CASSPTWSTSGGARETQYF.

This clonotype has only one observation. The chain employs TRBV24-1 and TRBJ2-5; 8 bases are a match to TRBD1. The germline V gene encodes CDR1 KGHDR and CDR2 SFDVKD. The CDR3 is made up of 16 amino acids. With V trimmed by 5 bases and J by 3 bases, 10 bases remained unmatched. The CDR3 DNA reads as TGTGCCACCAGTGGCTTTGCAGGGGGCCCTAAAGAGACCCAGTACTTC. It specifies CATSGFAGGPKETQYF.

The chain carries TRBV20-1 and TRBJ1-5; 7 bases map to TRBD1. V lost 5 bases to trimming and J lost 2 bases; unmatched junction nucleotides: 6. Germline V gene sequence: CDR1 DFQATT, CDR2 SNEGSKA (reference sequence). The CDR3 is made up of 14 amino acids. CDR3 region: CSADRATGNQPQHF. CDR3 sequence (DNA): TGCAGTGCTGACAGGGCGACGGGCAATCAGCCCCAGCATTTT.

J is TRBJ2-2 and V is TRBV10-3, with D possibly being TRBD1 (5 bases). The CDR3 spans 15 residues. Deletions cut 0 bases from V and 0 bases from J, with 5 bases between. The germline V gene has CDR1 ENHRY and CDR2 SYGVKD. Here the CDR3 DNA reads TGTGCCATCAGTGAGTCAGGGGCGAACACCGGGGAGCTGTTTTTT. Its translation: CAISESGANTGELFF.

V is TRBV12-3 or TRBV12-4 and J is TRBJ1-1; D is possibly TRBD1 (6 bases). V shed 5 bases and J shed 3 bases, with 16 bases lying between them. This CDR3 is 15 amino acids long. DNA for the CDR3: TGTGCCAGCAGTCGAACAGGGAGGCGGGACACTGAAGCTTTCTTT. Residues: CASSRTGRRDTEAFF.

This chain links TRBV4-1 with TRBJ2-7; no clear D gene. The V gene lost 1 base and the J gene lost 0 bases, with 16 bases spanning the gap. This CDR3 spans 17 amino acids. Germline CDR1 is MGHRA and CDR2 is YSYEKL. CDR3 sequence (DNA): TGCGCCAGCAGCCAAGTGGTAACGCACCCGAGCTCCTACGAGCAGTACTTC. Protein product: CASSQVVTHPSSYEQYF.

The chain has TRBV5-1 and TRBJ2-7; D is unclear. Germline V lookup: CDR1 SGHRS, CDR2 YFSETQ. V shed 0 bases and J shed 2 bases, with 9 bases lying between them. CDR3 length equals 14 residues. CDR3 region: CASSLGPLPYEQYF. The CDR3 nucleotides read TGCGCCAGCAGCTTGGGGCCGCTGCCCTACGAGCAGTACTTC.

CDR3 DNA sequence: TGTGCCAGCAGCGAGGACAAGATACTGACAGGGCCTACGAAACCTAGCTCCTACGAGCAGTACTTC. It codes for CASSEDKILTGPTKPSSYEQYF. This chain joins TRBV9 and TRBJ2-7; 7 bases align to TRBD1. The CDR3 totals 22 residues. Germline loops: CDR1 SGDLS, CDR2 YYNGEE. V was clipped by 3 bases and J by 0 bases; unmatched bases: 27.